Here is one T cell receptor beta chain with its context. Its antigen is still unknown. The input lacks base qualities; no much larger clone sits a single base away. The library was generated by the immunoSEQ multiplex PCR assay. For the multiplex PCR, a mixture combining 60 forward primers for TCR Vbeta segments and 13 reverse primers for TCR Jbeta segments was used. The CDR3 region of rearranged TCR beta genes was amplified from genomic DNA with a multiplex PCR assay. Amplified TCR beta libraries were sequenced as 87-base-pair reads on the Illumina HiSeq System. In the source study's methods: Across the 500 to 850 repertoires, a later analysis counted tens of millions of unique TCR beta chains, roughly 11 million of which were shared by at least two donors. Raw reads were error-corrected and collapsed into unique sequences with a nearest-neighbor algorithm that merged closely related sequences to remove PCR and sequencing errors. Alignment of CDR3 sequences to IMGT reference sequences was used to assign V, D and J gene segments. Each retained sequence needed at least a six-nucleotide match to both a V gene segment and a J gene segment. A rearrangement counted as productive if the CDR3 had no stop codons and remained in frame with V and J, and every other rearrangement counted as non-productive. CDR3 was defined by IMGT convention, running from the second conserved V-encoded cysteine to the conserved J-encoded phenylalanine. The earlier analysis of about 610 of the donors excluded any sequence lacking an unambiguous match to a single V gene segment. An earlier analysis of 587 of the donors classified V segments as functional when productive rearrangements were above 56.7% and as segregating when the standard deviation between donors was above 5%. A statistical classification framework was built to diagnose cytomegalovirus status from the catalog of TCR beta chain sequences. V and J gene assignment, in a later analysis, came from comparing TCR nucleotide sequences with IMGT/GENE-DB human TR gene sequences. In a later analysis, CDR3 sequences and most-parsimonious VDJ recombination scenarios were assigned using the TCRdist pipeline. In a later analysis, every TCR beta chain was defined by the combination of its CDR3 amino acid sequence and its V-gene family, and reads without a unique V-gene family were dropped. A later analysis removed 592 highly shared, low-generation-probability nucleotide sequences to deal with suspected cross-contamination and a sequencing artifact. In a later analysis, a clonal expansion index for each public chain was calculated from normalized within-repertoire ranks of inferred template counts. Generation probabilities in a later analysis came from a VDJ recombination model fitted to out-of-frame rearrangements, and those results were checked against IGoR. A later analysis scored TCR-TCR, TCR-HLA and TCR-CMV co-occurrence with hypergeometric tests, applying a repertoire-size bias correction to TCR pairs. In a later analysis, false discovery rates were estimated by permuting HLA or CMV assignments 20 times. A later analysis grouped co-occurring TCRs with DBSCAN, adding TCRdist sequence similarity when clustering within HLA-allele-positive subsets. Repertoires with fewer than 30,000 or more than 120,000 public chains were left out of co-occurrence clustering, as were about 5 repertoires with anomalous nucleotide sharing. What TCRdb holds here is the immuneACCESS table cut down to in-frame rearrangements. Part of the clones is not present; checked against another copy, under half of the missing clones reflect an unresolved V gene, and the others are unexplained. Clone size and V and J calls were adopted from that table, with D and trimming inferred from the DNA. The sample includes roughly 160,000 clones, with roughly 82% observed a single time. About 10% of the sample comes from the top ten.

The cohort was made up of around 720 healthy bone marrow donors. All cohort members were sampled while nominally healthy, although unrecorded immune exposures were likely present. The donor tested CMV seropositive, placing the donor among the 289 seropositive members of the cohort. A peripheral blood sample was collected from each donor, and TCR beta sequencing was performed on peripheral blood mononuclear cells. Genomic DNA extraction from the blood cell samples was performed with the Qiagen DNeasy Blood Extraction Kit. The data are from a study of cytomegalovirus exposure and HLA in healthy donors (dated by TCRdb to 2016 to 2017). Notes on the research overall: An earlier analysis of a few hundred of the donors reported under 300 Gb of sequence data and 117 million unique TCR beta sequences obtained from around 190 million T cells. An early release that covered about 640 HLA-typed donors contained around 300 gigabases of sequencing data and about 84 million unique TCR sequences. The T cell repertoires of 670 or so subjects were profiled by immunosequencing and related to cytomegalovirus serostatus. To predict cytomegalovirus infection status, the study brought together high-throughput TCR immunosequencing, statistical association of individual TCRs with disease status, and machine learning. Donor age, sex, ethnicity and CMV serostatus were compiled alongside the repertoire data. Genome-wide SNP genotypes for about 60% of the roughly 670 donors were used in a later genetic analysis, which treated that subset as a discovery cohort. Class I and class II HLA loci were covered by the typing at four-digit resolution. In an earlier analysis of roughly 580 of the donors, high-throughput TCR beta sequencing was used to judge whether each TCR beta V gene segment behaved as functional or pseudogenic. The number of typed donors differed by locus: about 620-640 for A, B, C, DRB1 and DQB1; approximately 520 for DQA1; approximately 600 for DPA1; and about 470 for DPB1. The study aimed to test whether cataloging public T cell receptors could reveal signatures of past pathogen exposure. Rather than drawing on any new phenotypic data, the later analysis identified candidate immune exposures from TCR beta sequences and the way those sequences occurred across donors. Of the approximately 400 genotyped donors, 75% to 85% were placed in the genetic ancestry cluster associated with self-reported Caucasian donors. Among a few hundred genotyped donors of the cohort, an average of approximately 240,000 unique TCR beta nucleotide sequences were sequenced per donor, roughly 18% of them non-productive. Along with the roughly 670-subject first cohort, a separate validation cohort of around 110 different subjects was used. A handful of DR-DQ haplotypes were handled as single units for association and clustering because linkage in the cohort was strong. A later analysis re-analyzed previously published TCR beta repertoires from roughly 600 donors and added high-resolution HLA genotyping to study TCR occurrence patterns. All discovery cohort repertoires had been generated on a single sequencing platform.

Paper-wide results and their limitations: In a later analysis, HLA-associated TCR beta chains were found to be more clonally expanded and to have lower generation probabilities than equally common non-associated chains. A later genetic analysis reported fewer N-insertions in productive TCRs among donors in an Asian-associated ancestry cluster than the roughly 620-donor mean. A group of highly shared sequence variants was considered likely to be a technical artifact of the sequencing pipeline. In vitro tests confirmed that a few of the cytomegalovirus-associated TCR beta chains recognize cytomegalovirus antigens. A further reported finding was that TCR beta sequences accurately predicted the HLA-A and HLA-B alleles for most subjects in the first cohort. A later analysis found that most CMV-associated TCR beta chains appeared HLA-restricted, with HLA associations seemingly driven largely by CMV exposure. Specific HLA alleles were associated with more than 15,000 TCR beta sequences at a false discovery rate of 0.05 in a later analysis. Presence/absence analyses assumed roughly uniform sequencing depth across donors, an assumption that may not hold. Most TCR sequences were seen in very few donors, while some public TCRs were found in many individuals. Correlated functional status among segregating V segments might reflect linkage disequilibrium, but an unknown experimental factor could not be ruled out. For the cohort, immune exposure information was limited to CMV serostatus. The classifier was reported to diagnose cytomegalovirus status with high specificity and sensitivity in both the original cohort and the validation cohort. In a later analysis, TCR association rates were found to vary across HLA loci, with the most associated TCRs seen for DRB1 alleles and the fewest for HLA-C alleles. Because HLA typing was unavailable for some donors at each locus, only the typed subset was used in association tests. In this cohort, only TCR beta chains were sequenced, and detectable features were limited by the absence of alpha or paired-chain data. When HLA alleles, especially DR and DQ, strongly co-occurred, TCR associations were difficult to assign to individual alleles. Because counts were too low, 15 or so rarely observed V segments, including chromosome 9 orphons, were excluded from the earlier analysis of under 650 of the donors. A later analysis reported that several top co-occurrence clusters appeared linked to parvovirus B19, influenza, CMV and Epstein-Barr virus. The authors suggested that the approach could potentially be extended to other disease states and immunological phenotypes. The study gave a list of over 150 TCR beta chains associated with cytomegalovirus. V-gene and J-gene trimming of TCR beta chains was associated with a missense DCLRE1C variant in a later genetic analysis, and the association was replicated in an independent cohort. An earlier analysis of approximately 600 of the donors showed that most TCR beta V segments appeared in productive rearrangements either about 87% or about 30% of the time, which broadly matched IMGT annotations.

The source material was PBMCs. This TCR was recovered from a man in his fifties in good health and CMV-seropositive.

The CDR3 reads CASSFMTGGTYGYTF. Read as DNA, the sequence is TGTGCCAGCAGTTTCATGACAGGGGGAACCTATGGCTACACCTTC. The sequence is built from TRBV6-5 and TRBJ1-2; the junction holds 9 bases that match TRBD1. The V end gives up 4 bases and the J end 4 bases, leaving 7 bases in the junction not matched to a gene. The CDR3 measures 15 amino acids from cysteine to phenylalanine. Of all the DNA, just the CDR3 is kept, 45 bases in frame from base 1. CDR1 is given as MNHEY and CDR2 as SVGAGI, both from the germline V gene.